This paragraph covers one T cell receptor (beta chain) sequence. CDR1 and CDR2 (germline): LGHNA, YNFKEQ. V shed 0 bases and J 9 bases; nucleotides not matched to a gene: 14. This CDR3 comprises 17 residues. The data were produced by immunoSEQ multiplex PCR, yet TCRdb's version contains in-frame clones alone and is incomplete. The sample records tens of thousands of clones, approximately 85% being singletons. The sample is drawn from a study of T cells in tuberculosis. The time point is: new active TB diagnosis, blood taken before or within 7 days of starting treatment. The origin of this receptor is an adult with tuberculosis. The sample in question was PBMCs, obtained at tuberculosis diagnosis. The genes are TRBV4-2 and TRBJ2-5; 9 bases agree with TRBD2. The CDR3, as DNA: TGTGCCAGCAGCCAAGAAGGCCTAGCGGGAACCCGCTTGGCCCAGTACTTC. Encoded protein: CASSQEGLAGTRLAQYF.